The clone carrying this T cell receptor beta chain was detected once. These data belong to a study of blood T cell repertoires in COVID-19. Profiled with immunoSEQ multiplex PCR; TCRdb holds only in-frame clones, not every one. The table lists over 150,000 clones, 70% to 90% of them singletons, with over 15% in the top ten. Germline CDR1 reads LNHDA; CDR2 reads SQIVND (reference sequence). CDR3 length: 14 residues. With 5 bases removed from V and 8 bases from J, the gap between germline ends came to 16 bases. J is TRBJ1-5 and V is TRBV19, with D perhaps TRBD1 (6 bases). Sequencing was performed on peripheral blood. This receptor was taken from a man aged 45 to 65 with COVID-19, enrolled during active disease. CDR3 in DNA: TGTGCCAGTAGTCACGGACAGTATTTGGAGCCCCAGCATTTT. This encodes CASSHGQYLEPQHF.